Given below is one T cell receptor beta chain in context. Its antigen remains unknown. The data originate from a study of Ad26.COV2.S vaccination and SARS-CoV-2 variants. Broader study findings: Estimates derived from TCR breadth and depth analyses may have underestimated total T cell responses.

Stated treatment: roughly 18 received Ad26.COV2.S at low or high dose, single or two shots; several received placebo; per-sample allocation not given. Each sample was drawn 63 days after the first injection (of vaccine or placebo). Wuhan-strain spike was delivered by a replication-incompetent Ad26 vector. V gave up 5 bases and J gave up 1 base, with 10 bases separating them. CDR3 length: 14 residues. CDR1 is MNHEY and CDR2 is SMNVEV in the germline V gene (reference sequence). Using immunoSEQ multiplex PCR, the repertoire was profiled, and TCRdb retains in-frame clones only, with some absent. Among hundreds of thousands of clones listed, 80% to 90% were seen once.

This sequence joins TRBV27 and TRBJ2-3; possible D gene TRBD2, 6 bases. The material sequenced was peripheral blood, taken in a trial of Ad26.COV2.S vaccine versus placebo. The sequence was obtained from a person between 18 and 65 years old who received the Ad26.COV2.S COVID-19 vaccine or a placebo. The CDR3 bases are TGTGCCAGCAGTAAATCGGGGGGCACAGATACGCAGTATTTT. Translation gives CASSKSGGTDTQYF.